This T cell receptor (beta chain) was identified in a study of control samples from healthy donors and cancer patients. Using immunoSEQ multiplex PCR, the repertoire was profiled, and TCRdb retains in-frame clones only, with some absent. Of 150,000 to 200,000 clones in the sample, approximately 90% were seen once. Per the germline V gene, CDR1 is LNHDA and CDR2 is SQIVND (reference sequence). Trimming took off 9 bases at V and 2 bases at J, with 20 bases between the two ends. The CDR3 totals 16 residues. This chain connects TRBV19 to TRBJ1-5, with D perhaps TRBD1 (6 bases). The TCR originated in a man under 40 in good health. The sequencing sample was made of blood. DNA of the CDR3: TGTGCCAGGCCTTTAGCGGGGGGCGGCCGCAATCAGCCCCAGCATTTT. Encoded protein: CARPLAGGGRNQPQHF.